These T cell receptor beta chains were read from a single sample in a study of regulatory T cells in long-lasting Graves disease. TCRdb ran MiXCR on the multiplex PCR reads and lists one entry per CDR3 protein. Found here are more than 300,000 distinct CDR3 sequences, roughly 20% of them singletons; the top ten hold 28%. The sequenced sample was peripheral blood mononuclear cells (PBMCs), obtained when the disease was refractory, from a patient treated with antithyroid drugs. These receptors all come from a woman in her forties with Graves disease. Each CDR3 is given with its conserved first and last residue. The D gene is left open where the match is weak. Only some rows state a clone size, as once, few, many or a class for expanded clones.

j_call: TRBJ2-1; v_call: TRBV27; clone_size: -; d_call: -; cdr3_aa: CASSQPGLLWNEQFF; cdr3_nt: TGTGCCAGCAGTCAACCGGGACTCCTTTGGAATGAGCAGTTCTTC
j_call: TRBJ2-5; v_call: TRBV29-1; clone_size: -; d_call: TRBD2; cdr3_aa: CSPGRETRETQYF; cdr3_nt: TGCAGCCCGGGGCGGGAGACCAGAGAGACCCAGTACTTC
j_call: TRBJ2-2; v_call: TRBV6-1; clone_size: -; d_call: TRBD2; cdr3_aa: CASSWTRIQTGELFF; cdr3_nt: TGTGCCAGCAGCTGGACTAGAATACAGACCGGGGAGCTGTTTTTT
j_call: TRBJ1-3; v_call: TRBV20-1; clone_size: -; d_call: -; cdr3_aa: CSANPVRSSGNTIYF; cdr3_nt: TGCAGTGCTAACCCGGTGAGATCCTCTGGAAACACCATATATTTT
j_call: TRBJ2-5; v_call: TRBV11-2; clone_size: -; d_call: TRBD2; cdr3_aa: CASSLSLMGLAGGETQYF; cdr3_nt: TGTGCCAGCAGCTTAAGTTTAATGGGACTAGCGGGAGGAGAGACCCAGTACTTC
j_call: TRBJ2-3; v_call: TRBV3-1; clone_size: few; d_call: -; cdr3_aa: CASSHQNSDTQYF; cdr3_nt: TGTGCCAGCAGCCACCAGAATTCAGATACGCAGTATTTT
j_call: TRBJ2-5; v_call: TRBV6-5; clone_size: many; d_call: -; cdr3_aa: CASSYMGRPQETQYF; cdr3_nt: TGTGCCAGCAGTTACATGGGACGACCCCAAGAGACCCAGTACTTC
j_call: TRBJ2-1; v_call: TRBV5-1; clone_size: once; d_call: -; cdr3_aa: CASSLGQVSYNEQFF; cdr3_nt: TGCGCCAGCAGCTTGGGCCAGGTTTCCTACAATGAGCAGTTCTTC
j_call: TRBJ2-2; v_call: TRBV2; clone_size: many; d_call: TRBD2; cdr3_aa: CASSEVSGSYGTGELFF; cdr3_nt: TGTGCCAGCAGTGAAGTTAGCGGGAGTTACGGCACCGGGGAGCTGTTTTTT
j_call: TRBJ2-2; v_call: TRBV28; clone_size: many; d_call: -; cdr3_aa: CASRQGWNTGELFF; cdr3_nt: TGTGCCAGCAGACAGGGATGGAACACCGGGGAGCTGTTTTTT
j_call: TRBJ2-2; v_call: TRBV6-1; clone_size: -; d_call: -; cdr3_aa: CASAPSLPGELFF; cdr3_nt: TGTGCCAGCGCCCCCTCCTTGCCCGGGGAGCTGTTTTTT
j_call: TRBJ1-2; v_call: TRBV18; clone_size: -; d_call: -; cdr3_aa: CASSPSGTDYGYTF; cdr3_nt: TGTGCCAGCTCACCATCTGGAACCGACTATGGCTACACCTTC
j_call: TRBJ1-1; v_call: TRBV7-9; clone_size: -; d_call: -; cdr3_aa: CASSHPRTLLRGTEAFF; cdr3_nt: TGTGCCAGCAGCCACCCCCGGACACTCCTTCGGGGCACTGAAGCTTTCTTT
j_call: TRBJ1-2; v_call: TRBV2; clone_size: -; d_call: -; cdr3_aa: CASSEREGNYGYTF; cdr3_nt: TGTGCCAGCAGTGAACGGGAGGGAAACTATGGCTACACCTTC
j_call: TRBJ2-7; v_call: TRBV7-8; clone_size: many; d_call: TRBD1; cdr3_aa: CASSKRDRDNEQYF; cdr3_nt: TGTGCCAGCAGCAAACGGGACAGGGACAACGAGCAGTACTTC
j_call: TRBJ2-3; v_call: TRBV28; clone_size: -; d_call: TRBD1; cdr3_aa: CASSSGQGNTDTQYF; cdr3_nt: TGTGCCAGCAGTTCGGGACAGGGTAATACAGATACGCAGTATTTT
j_call: TRBJ1-1; v_call: TRBV12-3/TRBV12-4; clone_size: many; d_call: -; cdr3_aa: CASSFLSGNTEAFF; cdr3_nt: TGTGCCAGCAGTTTCCTGTCAGGGAACACTGAAGCTTTCTTT
j_call: TRBJ1-1; v_call: TRBV20-1; clone_size: -; d_call: -; cdr3_aa: CSARKTEGPYEAFF; cdr3_nt: TGCAGTGCCAGGAAGACGGAGGGACCTTATGAAGCTTTCTTT
j_call: TRBJ2-7; v_call: TRBV11-2; clone_size: many; d_call: TRBD1; cdr3_aa: CASVNRDRSYEQYF; cdr3_nt: TGTGCCAGCGTCAACCGGGACAGGAGCTACGAGCAGTACTTC
j_call: TRBJ2-2; v_call: TRBV2; clone_size: -; d_call: TRBD2; cdr3_aa: CASRRTAGDTGELFF; cdr3_nt: TGTGCCAGCAGACGAACAGCGGGAGACACCGGGGAGCTGTTTTTT
j_call: TRBJ1-1; v_call: TRBV2; clone_size: many; d_call: -; cdr3_aa: CASTEQGTPNTEAFF; cdr3_nt: TGTGCCAGCACCGAACAAGGGACACCGAACACTGAAGCTTTCTTT
j_call: TRBJ1-1; v_call: TRBV10-3; clone_size: few; d_call: -; cdr3_aa: CAIRTRGGGVAEAFF; cdr3_nt: TGTGCCATCAGGACTCGGGGGGGTGGAGTAGCTGAAGCTTTCTTT
j_call: TRBJ1-5; v_call: TRBV6-9; clone_size: -; d_call: -; cdr3_aa: CASSYRAIDQPQHF; cdr3_nt: TGTGCCAGCAGTTACCGGGCCATAGACCAGCCCCAGCATTTT
j_call: TRBJ2-7; v_call: TRBV9; clone_size: -; d_call: -; cdr3_aa: CASSASAGAYEQYF; cdr3_nt: TGTGCCAGCAGCGCCTCAGCGGGCGCCTACGAGCAGTACTTC
j_call: TRBJ2-2; v_call: TRBV4-1; clone_size: -; d_call: TRBD2; cdr3_aa: CASTRTSGNTGELFF; cdr3_nt: TGCGCCAGCACCCGGACTAGCGGGAACACCGGGGAGCTGTTTTTT
j_call: TRBJ2-7; v_call: TRBV19; clone_size: -; d_call: -; cdr3_aa: CASGIVAVSYEQYF; cdr3_nt: TGTGCCAGTGGTATCGTGGCAGTCTCCTACGAGCAGTACTTC
j_call: TRBJ2-1; v_call: TRBV20-1; clone_size: few; d_call: -; cdr3_aa: CSALLRPLSYNEQFF; cdr3_nt: TGCAGTGCCCTACTAAGACCCCTTTCCTACAATGAGCAGTTCTTC
j_call: TRBJ1-5; v_call: TRBV6-2/TRBV6-3; clone_size: few; d_call: -; cdr3_aa: CASSYSTRGFGNQPQHF; cdr3_nt: TGTGCCAGCAGTTACTCGACTCGGGGGTTTGGCAATCAGCCCCAGCATTTT
j_call: TRBJ1-5; v_call: TRBV2; clone_size: many; d_call: -; cdr3_aa: CSSSGAGFRNQPQHF; cdr3_nt: TGTTCCTCCAGCGGGGCAGGGTTTCGTAATCAGCCCCAGCATTTT
j_call: TRBJ2-7; v_call: TRBV14; clone_size: -; d_call: -; cdr3_aa: CASSHDGYYGQYF; cdr3_nt: TGTGCCAGCAGCCATGACGGATACTACGGGCAGTACTTC
j_call: TRBJ2-2; v_call: TRBV2; clone_size: few; d_call: TRBD2; cdr3_aa: CASKVEREKEFITGELFF; cdr3_nt: TGTGCCAGCAAGGTGGAGCGGGAGAAGGAATTTATCACCGGGGAGCTGTTTTTT
j_call: TRBJ2-7; v_call: TRBV20-1; clone_size: -; d_call: TRBD2; cdr3_aa: CSARWSSGRGKSYEQYF; cdr3_nt: TGCAGTGCTAGATGGAGTAGCGGGAGGGGGAAGTCCTACGAGCAGTACTTC
j_call: TRBJ2-5; v_call: TRBV7-2; clone_size: many; d_call: -; cdr3_aa: CASSLRLAKETQYF; cdr3_nt: TGTGCCAGCAGTCTAAGACTCGCAAAAGAGACCCAGTACTTC
j_call: TRBJ1-5; v_call: TRBV6-1; clone_size: -; d_call: TRBD1; cdr3_aa: CASRKTGGNQPQHF; cdr3_nt: TGTGCCAGCAGGAAAACAGGGGGCAATCAGCCCCAGCATTTT
j_call: TRBJ2-5; v_call: TRBV28; clone_size: many; d_call: TRBD1; cdr3_aa: CASSWGQGQETQYF; cdr3_nt: TGTGCCAGCAGTTGGGGACAGGGACAAGAGACCCAGTACTTC
j_call: TRBJ2-1; v_call: TRBV6-4; clone_size: -; d_call: -; cdr3_aa: CASTAESYNEQFF; cdr3_nt: TGTGCCAGTACAGCGGAATCCTACAATGAGCAGTTCTTC
j_call: TRBJ2-5; v_call: TRBV24-1; clone_size: many; d_call: -; cdr3_aa: CATSDFAGSQETQYF; cdr3_nt: TGTGCCACCAGTGATTTTGCGGGCAGTCAAGAGACCCAGTACTTC
j_call: TRBJ2-1; v_call: TRBV28; clone_size: -; d_call: -; cdr3_aa: CASSYLTGAGEQFF; cdr3_nt: TGTGCCAGCAGTTATCTAACTGGAGCCGGTGAGCAGTTCTTC
j_call: TRBJ1-6; v_call: TRBV28; clone_size: many; d_call: -; cdr3_aa: CASSLLGVKPLHF; cdr3_nt: TGTGCCAGCAGTTTATTAGGGGTTAAACCCCTCCACTTT
j_call: TRBJ2-7; v_call: TRBV2; clone_size: many; d_call: -; cdr3_aa: CASSTTYEQYF; cdr3_nt: TGTGCCAGCAGCACTACCTACGAGCAGTACTTC
j_call: TRBJ2-4; v_call: TRBV19; clone_size: -; d_call: -; cdr3_aa: CASSISRQGKNIQYF; cdr3_nt: TGTGCCAGTAGTATCTCTAGACAAGGCAAAAACATTCAGTACTTC
j_call: TRBJ2-7; v_call: TRBV20-1; clone_size: many; d_call: -; cdr3_aa: CSARGDHEQYF; cdr3_nt: TGCAGCGCCAGGGGGGACCACGAGCAGTACTTC
j_call: TRBJ1-5; v_call: TRBV28; clone_size: -; d_call: -; cdr3_aa: CASSIRGTNQPQHF; cdr3_nt: TGTGCCAGCAGCATCAGGGGAACTAATCAGCCCCAGCATTTT
j_call: TRBJ1-6; v_call: TRBV6-1; clone_size: -; d_call: -; cdr3_aa: CASSGREWYSPLHF; cdr3_nt: TGTGCCAGCAGCGGCCGGGAATGGTATTCACCCCTCCACTTT
j_call: TRBJ1-4; v_call: TRBV28; clone_size: many; d_call: -; cdr3_aa: CASSPEGKWTKLFF; cdr3_nt: TGTGCCAGCAGTCCTGAGGGGAAATGGACTAAACTGTTTTTT
j_call: TRBJ1-2; v_call: TRBV19; clone_size: few; d_call: -; cdr3_aa: CASSIATHGGSGYTF; cdr3_nt: TGTGCCAGTAGTATAGCGACTCACGGGGGGAGTGGCTACACCTTC
j_call: TRBJ1-6; v_call: TRBV6-5; clone_size: many; d_call: -; cdr3_aa: CASSYRTDLNSPLHF; cdr3_nt: TGTGCCAGCAGTTACCGGACAGACTTAAATTCACCCCTCCACTTT
j_call: TRBJ2-5; v_call: TRBV11-2; clone_size: many; d_call: -; cdr3_aa: CASSRTTKQETQYF; cdr3_nt: TGTGCCAGCAGCCGTACGACTAAGCAAGAGACCCAGTACTTC
j_call: TRBJ2-7; v_call: TRBV29-1; clone_size: -; d_call: TRBD2; cdr3_aa: CSVLPVGGVTSYEQYF; cdr3_nt: TGCAGCGTGTTGCCGGTTGGGGGGGTTACCTCCTACGAGCAGTACTTC
j_call: TRBJ2-1; v_call: TRBV6-2/TRBV6-3; clone_size: -; d_call: -; cdr3_aa: CASTRSALNNEQFF; cdr3_nt: TGTGCCAGCACGCGGTCGGCTTTGAACAATGAGCAGTTCTTC
j_call: TRBJ1-5; v_call: TRBV12-3/TRBV12-4; clone_size: -; d_call: -; cdr3_aa: CASSLRRGGQPQHF; cdr3_nt: TGTGCCAGCAGTTTACGGCGGGGGGGTCAGCCCCAGCATTTT
j_call: TRBJ2-7; v_call: TRBV11-2; clone_size: many; d_call: TRBD2; cdr3_aa: CASSLVLAGGPEQYF; cdr3_nt: TGTGCCAGCAGCTTAGTCCTAGCGGGAGGGCCCGAGCAGTACTTC
j_call: TRBJ2-2; v_call: TRBV5-1; clone_size: -; d_call: TRBD2; cdr3_aa: CASSVDSWLAGGTGELFF; cdr3_nt: TGCGCCAGCAGCGTTGACAGTTGGCTAGCGGGAGGCACCGGGGAGCTGTTTTTT
j_call: TRBJ2-5; v_call: TRBV29-1; clone_size: many; d_call: -; cdr3_aa: CSVGVWETQYF; cdr3_nt: TGCAGCGTTGGGGTCTGGGAGACCCAGTACTTC
j_call: TRBJ2-7; v_call: TRBV28; clone_size: -; d_call: TRBD1; cdr3_aa: CASIERTGPCEQYF; cdr3_nt: TGTGCCAGCATTGAGAGGACAGGGCCCTGCGAGCAGTACTTC
j_call: TRBJ1-2; v_call: TRBV7-3; clone_size: many; d_call: -; cdr3_aa: CASSLGQGLYGYTF; cdr3_nt: TGTGCCAGCAGCTTAGGGCAGGGCCTCTATGGCTACACCTTC
j_call: TRBJ1-2; v_call: TRBV5-1; clone_size: -; d_call: TRBD1; cdr3_aa: CASSHRQGYLRYGYTF; cdr3_nt: TGCGCCAGCAGCCATCGACAGGGGTACCTCCGTTATGGCTACACCTTC
j_call: TRBJ1-1; v_call: TRBV27; clone_size: many; d_call: -; cdr3_aa: CASSSRDRDTEAFF; cdr3_nt: TGTGCCAGCAGTTCGCGGGACCGCGACACTGAAGCTTTCTTT
j_call: TRBJ1-3; v_call: TRBV25-1; clone_size: few; d_call: TRBD1; cdr3_aa: CASKQGAGDGNTIYF; cdr3_nt: TGTGCCAGCAAGCAGGGGGCAGGGGATGGAAACACCATATATTTT
j_call: TRBJ1-1; v_call: TRBV29-1; clone_size: few; d_call: -; cdr3_aa: CSVGGRNTEAFF; cdr3_nt: TGCAGCGTTGGGGGGCGGAACACTGAAGCTTTCTTT